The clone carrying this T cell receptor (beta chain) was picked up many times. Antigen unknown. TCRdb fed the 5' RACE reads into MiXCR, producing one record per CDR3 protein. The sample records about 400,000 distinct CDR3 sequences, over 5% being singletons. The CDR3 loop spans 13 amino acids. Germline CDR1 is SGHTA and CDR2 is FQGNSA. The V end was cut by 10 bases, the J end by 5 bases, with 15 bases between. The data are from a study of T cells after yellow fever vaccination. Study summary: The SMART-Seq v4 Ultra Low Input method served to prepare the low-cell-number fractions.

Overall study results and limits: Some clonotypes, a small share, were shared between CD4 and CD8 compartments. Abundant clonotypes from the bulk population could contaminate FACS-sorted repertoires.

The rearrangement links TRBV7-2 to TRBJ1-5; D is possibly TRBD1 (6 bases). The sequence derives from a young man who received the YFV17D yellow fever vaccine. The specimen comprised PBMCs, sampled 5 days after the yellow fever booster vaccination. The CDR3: CATSQGEHQPQHF. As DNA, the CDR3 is TGTGCCACCTCACAGGGTGAGCATCAGCCCCAGCATTTT.